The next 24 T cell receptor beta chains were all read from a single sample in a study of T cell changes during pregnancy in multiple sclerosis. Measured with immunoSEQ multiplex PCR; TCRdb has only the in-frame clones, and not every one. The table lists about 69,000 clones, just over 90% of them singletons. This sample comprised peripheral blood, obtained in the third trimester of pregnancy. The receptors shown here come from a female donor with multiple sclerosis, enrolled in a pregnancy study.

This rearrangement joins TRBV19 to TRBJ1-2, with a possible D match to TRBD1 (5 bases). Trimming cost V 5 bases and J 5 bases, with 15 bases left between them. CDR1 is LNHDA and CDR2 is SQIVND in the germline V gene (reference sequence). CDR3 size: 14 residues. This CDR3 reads CASSARTYLYGYTF. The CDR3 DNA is TGTGCCAGTAGTGCCAGGACATACTTATATGGCTACACCTTC.

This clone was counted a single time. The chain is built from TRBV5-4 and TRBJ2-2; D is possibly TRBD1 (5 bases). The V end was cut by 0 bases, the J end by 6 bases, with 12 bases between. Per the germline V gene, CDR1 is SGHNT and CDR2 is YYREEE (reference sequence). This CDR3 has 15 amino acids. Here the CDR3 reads CASSLASGISGELFF. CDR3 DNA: TGTGCCAGCAGCTTGGCATCAGGGATTTCCGGGGAGCTGTTTTTT.

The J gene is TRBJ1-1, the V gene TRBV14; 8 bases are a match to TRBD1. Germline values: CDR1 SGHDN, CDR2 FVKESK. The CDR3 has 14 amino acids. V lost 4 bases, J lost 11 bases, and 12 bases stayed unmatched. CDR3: CASSRKDRGPGAFF. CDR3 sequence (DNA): TGTGCCAGCAGCCGAAAAGACAGGGGCCCCGGGGCTTTCTTT.

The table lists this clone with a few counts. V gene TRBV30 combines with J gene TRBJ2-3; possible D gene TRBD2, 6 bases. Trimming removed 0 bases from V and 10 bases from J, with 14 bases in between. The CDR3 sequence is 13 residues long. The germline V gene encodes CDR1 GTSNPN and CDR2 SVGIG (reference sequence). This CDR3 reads CAWSVVGRGAQYF. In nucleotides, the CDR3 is TGTGCCTGGAGTGTCGTCGGGCGGGGTGCGCAGTATTTT. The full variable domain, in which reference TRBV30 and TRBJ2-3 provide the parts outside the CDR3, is SQTIHQWPATLVQPVGSPLSLECTVEGTSNPNLYWYRQAAGRGLQLLFYSVGIGQISSEVPQNLSASRPQDRQFILSSKKLLLSDSGFYLCAWSVVGRGAQYFGPGTRLTVL.

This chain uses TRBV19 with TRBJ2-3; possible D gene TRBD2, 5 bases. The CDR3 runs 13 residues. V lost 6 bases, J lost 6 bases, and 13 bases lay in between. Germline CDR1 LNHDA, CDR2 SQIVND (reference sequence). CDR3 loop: CASSHPGSDTQYF. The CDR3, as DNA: TGTGCCAGTAGCCATCCGGGGAGCGATACGCAGTATTTT.

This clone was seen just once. The DNA of the CDR3 is TGTGCCAGTAGTATAGTCGGGTCCCCCAACTATGGCTACACCTTC. It yields the protein CASSIVGSPNYGYTF. The chain has TRBV19 and TRBJ1-2; D ambiguous. The CDR3 runs to 15 residues. Germline lookup yields CDR1 LNHDA and CDR2 SQIVND (reference sequence). The V and J ends lost 1 base and 2 bases respectively, with 11 bases between them.

CDR3 bases: TGTGCCAGCAGCTTGGGCCCAGGGGGCTCCTACGAGCAGTACTTC. The encoded protein is CASSLGPGGSYEQYF. The rearrangement links TRBV5-4 to TRBJ2-7, with 7 positions matching TRBD1. The CDR3 consists of 15 residues. The V gene's germline CDR1 is SGHNT and CDR2 YYREEE (reference sequence). Unmatched junction bases numbered 3, after V lost 0 bases and J lost 0 bases.

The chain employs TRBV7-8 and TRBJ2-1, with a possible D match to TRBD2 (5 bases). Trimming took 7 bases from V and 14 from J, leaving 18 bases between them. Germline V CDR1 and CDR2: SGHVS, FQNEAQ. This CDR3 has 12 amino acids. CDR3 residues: CASTVGLMEEFF. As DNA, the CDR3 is TGTGCCAGCACCGTTGGTTTAATGGAGGAGTTCTTC.

CDR3 DNA sequence: TGTGCCAGCAGCTTAGTCGCAGGTGAAAAACTGTTTTTT. Residues: CASSLVAGEKLFF. This sequence joins TRBV11-3 and TRBJ1-4; unclear D gene. Germline V gene data show CDR1 as SGHNT and CDR2 as YENEEA. The V end was cut by 1 base, the J end by 7 bases, with 7 bases between. The CDR3 has 13 residues.

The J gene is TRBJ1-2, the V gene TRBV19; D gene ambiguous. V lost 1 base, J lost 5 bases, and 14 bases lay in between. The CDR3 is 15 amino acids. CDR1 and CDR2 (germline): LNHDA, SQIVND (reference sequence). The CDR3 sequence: CASSIASGNRYGYTF. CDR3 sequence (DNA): TGTGCCAGTAGTATAGCATCCGGGAACCGATATGGCTACACCTTC.

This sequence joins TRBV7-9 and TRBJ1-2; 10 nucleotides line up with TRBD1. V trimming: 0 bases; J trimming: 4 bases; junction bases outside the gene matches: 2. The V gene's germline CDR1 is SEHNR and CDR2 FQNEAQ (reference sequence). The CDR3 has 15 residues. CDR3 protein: CASSLARDRGYGYTF. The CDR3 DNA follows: TGTGCCAGCAGCTTAGCGCGGGACAGGGGCTATGGCTACACCTTC.

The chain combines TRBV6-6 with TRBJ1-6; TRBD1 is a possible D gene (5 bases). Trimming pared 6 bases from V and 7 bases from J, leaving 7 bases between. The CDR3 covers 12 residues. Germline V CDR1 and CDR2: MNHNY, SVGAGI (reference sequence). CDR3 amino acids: CASRRQNSPLHF. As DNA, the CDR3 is TGTGCCAGCAGGCGACAGAATTCACCCCTCCACTTT.

CDR3: CASTAGVLYEQYF. CDR3 bases: TGTGCCAGCACGGCGGGGGTTCTATACGAGCAGTACTTC. The V call is TRBV5-5, the J call TRBJ2-7; TRBD2 agrees at 7 bases. CDR1 and CDR2 from the germline V gene are SGHKS and YYEKEE (reference sequence). This CDR3 comprises 13 residues. Trimming cost V 6 bases and J 4 bases; bases outside gene matches: 7.

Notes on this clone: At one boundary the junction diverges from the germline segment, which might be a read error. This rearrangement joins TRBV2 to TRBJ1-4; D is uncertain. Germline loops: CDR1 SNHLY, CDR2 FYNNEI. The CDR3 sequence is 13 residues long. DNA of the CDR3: TGTGCCAGTCGCGGGCAGCCTAAGGAAAAACTGTTTTTT. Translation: CASRGQPKEKLFF.

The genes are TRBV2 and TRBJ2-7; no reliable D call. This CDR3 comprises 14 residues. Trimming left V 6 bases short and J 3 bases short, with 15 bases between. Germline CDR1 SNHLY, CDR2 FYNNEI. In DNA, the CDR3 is TGTGCCAGCAGCCTAGAGACTGGTCTCTACGAGCAGTACTTC. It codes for CASSLETGLYEQYF. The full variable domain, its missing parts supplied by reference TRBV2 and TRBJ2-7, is EPEVTQTPSHQVTQMGQEVILRCVPISNHLYFYWYRQILGQKVEFLVSFYNNEISEKSEIFDDQFSVERPDGSNFTLKIRSTKLEDSAMYFCASSLETGLYEQYFGPGTRLTVT.

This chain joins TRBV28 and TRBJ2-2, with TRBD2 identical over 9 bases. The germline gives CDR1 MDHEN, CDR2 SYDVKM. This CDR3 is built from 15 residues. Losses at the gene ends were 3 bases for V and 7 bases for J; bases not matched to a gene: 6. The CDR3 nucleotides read TGTGCCAGCAGTTTCCAGCGGGGGGTCCGCGGGGAGCTGTTTTTT. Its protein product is CASSFQRGVRGELFF.

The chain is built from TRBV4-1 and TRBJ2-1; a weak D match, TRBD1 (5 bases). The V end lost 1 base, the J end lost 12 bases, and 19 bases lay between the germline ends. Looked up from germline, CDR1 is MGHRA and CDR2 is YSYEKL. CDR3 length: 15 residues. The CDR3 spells CASSQGDRPLGGQFF. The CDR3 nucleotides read TGCGCCAGCAGCCAAGGTGACAGACCTTTAGGTGGGCAGTTCTTC.

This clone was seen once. CDR3 sequence reads: CASSESRAGGYTF. CDR3 DNA sequence: TGTGCCAGCAGTGAGAGCAGGGCCGGTGGCTACACCTTC. V is TRBV2 and J is TRBJ1-2; possibly TRBD1 for D (5 bases). Trimming took off 3 bases at V and 7 bases at J, with 12 bases between the two ends. This CDR3 is 13 amino acids long. Germline V gives CDR1 SNHLY, CDR2 FYNNEI. Full variable domain (outside the CDR3, taken from reference TRBV2 and TRBJ1-2): EPEVTQTPSHQVTQMGQEVILRCVPISNHLYFYWYRQILGQKVEFLVSFYNNEISEKSEIFDDQFSVERPDGSNFTLKIRSTKLEDSAMYFCASSESRAGGYTFGSGTRLTVV.

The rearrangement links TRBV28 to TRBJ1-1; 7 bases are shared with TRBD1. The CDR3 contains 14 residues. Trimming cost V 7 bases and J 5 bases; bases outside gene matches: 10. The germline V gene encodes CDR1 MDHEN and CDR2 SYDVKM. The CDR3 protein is CASNLSTGETEAFF. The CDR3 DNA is TGTGCCAGCAATCTCTCTACAGGGGAAACTGAAGCTTTCTTT.

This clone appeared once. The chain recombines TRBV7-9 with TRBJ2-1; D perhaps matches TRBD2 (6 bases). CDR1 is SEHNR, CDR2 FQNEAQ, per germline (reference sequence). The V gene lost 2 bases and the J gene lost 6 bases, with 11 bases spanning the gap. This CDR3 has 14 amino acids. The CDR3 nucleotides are TGTGCCAGCAGCTTAATCGGGAGCTTCAATGAGCAGTTCTTC. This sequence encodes CASSLIGSFNEQFF.

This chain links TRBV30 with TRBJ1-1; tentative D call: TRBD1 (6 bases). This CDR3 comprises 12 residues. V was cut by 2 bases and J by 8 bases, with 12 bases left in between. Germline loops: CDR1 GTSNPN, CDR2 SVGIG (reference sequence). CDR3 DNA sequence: TGTGCCTGGAGTATAGGACAGCCAGAAGCTTTCTTT. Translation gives CAWSIGQPEAFF.

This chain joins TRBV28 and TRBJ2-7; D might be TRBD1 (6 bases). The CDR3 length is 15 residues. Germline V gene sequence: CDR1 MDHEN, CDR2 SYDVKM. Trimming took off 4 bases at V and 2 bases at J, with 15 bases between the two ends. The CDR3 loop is CASSSGQFLTYEQYF. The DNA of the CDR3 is TGTGCCAGCAGTTCCGGACAGTTCCTCACCTACGAGCAGTACTTC.

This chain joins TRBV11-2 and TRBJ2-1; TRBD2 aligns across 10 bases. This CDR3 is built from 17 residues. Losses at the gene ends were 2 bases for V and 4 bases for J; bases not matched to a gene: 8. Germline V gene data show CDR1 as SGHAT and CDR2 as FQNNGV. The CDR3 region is CASSLLAGAASYNEQFF. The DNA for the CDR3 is TGTGCCAGCAGCTTACTAGCGGGGGCCGCTTCATACAATGAGCAGTTCTTC. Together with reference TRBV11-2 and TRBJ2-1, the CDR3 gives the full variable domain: EAGVAQSPRYKIIEKRQSVAFWCNPISGHATLYWYQQILGQGPKLLIQFQNNGVVDDSQLPKDRFSAERLKGVDSTLKIQPAKLEDSAVYLCASSLLAGAASYNEQFFGPGTRLTVL.

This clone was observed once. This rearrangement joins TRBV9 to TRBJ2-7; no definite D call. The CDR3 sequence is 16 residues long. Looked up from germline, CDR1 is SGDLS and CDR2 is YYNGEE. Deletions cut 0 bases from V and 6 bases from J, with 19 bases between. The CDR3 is CASSVAATPGSGEQYF. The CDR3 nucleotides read TGTGCCAGCAGCGTAGCTGCGACCCCCGGGTCGGGCGAGCAGTACTTC.